This T cell receptor beta chain was recovered during a study of tumor and adjacent non-tumor tissue in lung cancer. Regarding the study as a whole: In normal lung, the top 100 clones were significantly more dominant than in tumor. Tumor TCR diversity, when higher, was linked to shorter survival. TCR diversity was significantly greater in tumor than normal lung tissue.

In the case of this clonotype: Its specificity is unknown. Compared with germline, one end of the junction differs, possibly owing to a read error.

The library came from three nested PCR rounds adapted from ARM-PCR protocols. TCRdb recomputed calls from the multiplex PCR reads with MiXCR, one row per CDR3 protein. The sample comprises approximately 79,000 distinct CDR3 sequences, less than 85% of which are singletons, and less than 50% rests with the top ten. Germline V gene lookup returns CDR1 SEHNR and CDR2 FQNEAQ (reference sequence). The CDR3 spans 12 residues. This sample's RNA came from whole unsorted tissue. Distant lung tissue was collected more than 3 cm away from the tumor edge. The chain combines TRBV7-9 with TRBJ2-3; no clear D. Source material: distant non-tumor lung tissue. The receptor was derived from an older man with non-small cell lung cancer. The CDR3 here is CASTGDADKQYF. Written as DNA, the CDR3 is TGTGCCAGCACGGGTGATGCAGATAAGCAGTATTTT.